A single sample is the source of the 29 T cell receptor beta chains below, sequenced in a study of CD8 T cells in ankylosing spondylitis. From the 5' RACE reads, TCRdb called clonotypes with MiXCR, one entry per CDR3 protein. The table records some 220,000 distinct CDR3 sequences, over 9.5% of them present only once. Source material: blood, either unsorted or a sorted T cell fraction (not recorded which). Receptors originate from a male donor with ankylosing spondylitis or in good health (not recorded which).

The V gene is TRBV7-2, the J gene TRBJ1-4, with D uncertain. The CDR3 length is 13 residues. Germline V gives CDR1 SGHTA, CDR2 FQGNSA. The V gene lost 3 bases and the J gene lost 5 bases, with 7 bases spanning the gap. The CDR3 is CASSFGVNEKLFF. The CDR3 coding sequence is TGTGCCAGCAGCTTCGGGGTAAATGAAAAACTGTTTTTT.

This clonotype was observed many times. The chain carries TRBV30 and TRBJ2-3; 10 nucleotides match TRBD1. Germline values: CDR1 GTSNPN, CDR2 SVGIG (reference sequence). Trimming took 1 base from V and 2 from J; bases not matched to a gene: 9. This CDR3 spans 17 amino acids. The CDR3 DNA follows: TGTGCCTGGAGTGCCCCTGACAGGGGGCTTTTCACAGATACGCAGTATTTT. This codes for CAWSAPDRGLFTDTQYF.

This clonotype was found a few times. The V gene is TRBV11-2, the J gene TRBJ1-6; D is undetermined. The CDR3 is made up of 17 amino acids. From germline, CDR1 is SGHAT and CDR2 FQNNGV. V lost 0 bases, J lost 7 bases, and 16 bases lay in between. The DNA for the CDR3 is TGTGCCAGCAGCTTAGAGGTCATAGCAGGCGCAAATTCACCCCTCCACTTT. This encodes CASSLEVIAGANSPLHF.

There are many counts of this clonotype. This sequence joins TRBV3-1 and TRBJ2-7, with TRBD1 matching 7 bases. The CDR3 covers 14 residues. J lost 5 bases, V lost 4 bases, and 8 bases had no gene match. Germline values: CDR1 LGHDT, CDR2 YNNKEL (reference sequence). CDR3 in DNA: TGTGCCAGCAGCCTAAGACAGGGTAAGGACGAGCAGTACTTC. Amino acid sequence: CASSLRQGKDEQYF.

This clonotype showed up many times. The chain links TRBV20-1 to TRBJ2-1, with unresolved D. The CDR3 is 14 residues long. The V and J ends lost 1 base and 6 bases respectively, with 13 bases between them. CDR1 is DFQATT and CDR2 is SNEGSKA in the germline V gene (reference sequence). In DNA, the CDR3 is TGCAGTGCTAGAGGTCAGGTCGAATTCAATGAGCAGTTCTTC. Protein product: CSARGQVEFNEQFF.

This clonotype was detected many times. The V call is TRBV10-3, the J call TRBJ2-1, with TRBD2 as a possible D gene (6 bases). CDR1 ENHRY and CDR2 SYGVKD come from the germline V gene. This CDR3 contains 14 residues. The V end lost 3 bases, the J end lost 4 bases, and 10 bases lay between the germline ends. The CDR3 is CAISDRAGYNEQFF. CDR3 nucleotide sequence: TGTGCCATCAGTGATAGGGCGGGGTACAATGAGCAGTTCTTC.

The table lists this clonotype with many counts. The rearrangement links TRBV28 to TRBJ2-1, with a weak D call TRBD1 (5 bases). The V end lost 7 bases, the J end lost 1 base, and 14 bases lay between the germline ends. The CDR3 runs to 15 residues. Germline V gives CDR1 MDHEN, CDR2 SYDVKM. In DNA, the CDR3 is TGTGCCAGCACCGTCCCCGCAGGGTCCTACAATGAGCAGTTCTTC. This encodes CASTVPAGSYNEQFF.

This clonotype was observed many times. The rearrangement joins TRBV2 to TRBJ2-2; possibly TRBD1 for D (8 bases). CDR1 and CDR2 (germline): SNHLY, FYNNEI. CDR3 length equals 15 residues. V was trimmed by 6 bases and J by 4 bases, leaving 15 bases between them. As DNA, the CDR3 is TGTGCCAGCAGCGGGGGGACAGGAACCACCGGGGAGCTGTTTTTT. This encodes CASSGGTGTTGELFF.

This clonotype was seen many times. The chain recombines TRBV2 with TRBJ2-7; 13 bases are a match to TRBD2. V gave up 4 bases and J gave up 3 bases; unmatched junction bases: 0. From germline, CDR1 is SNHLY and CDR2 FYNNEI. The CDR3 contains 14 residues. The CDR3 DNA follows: TGTGCCAGCAGTGGACTAGCGGGAGGCTACGAGCAGTACTTC. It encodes CASSGLAGGYEQYF.

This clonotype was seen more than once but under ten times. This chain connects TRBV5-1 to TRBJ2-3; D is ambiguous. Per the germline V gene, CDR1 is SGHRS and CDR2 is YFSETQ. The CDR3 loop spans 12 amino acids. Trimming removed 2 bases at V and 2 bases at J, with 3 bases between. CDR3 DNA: TGCGCCAGCAGCTTCAACACAGATACGCAGTATTTT. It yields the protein CASSFNTDTQYF.

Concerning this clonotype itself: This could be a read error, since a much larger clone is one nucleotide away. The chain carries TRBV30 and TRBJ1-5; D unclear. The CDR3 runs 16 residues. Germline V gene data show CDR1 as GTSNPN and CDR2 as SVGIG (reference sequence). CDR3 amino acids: CVWSSGSGMNGQPQHF. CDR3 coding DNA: TGTGTCTGGAGTTCGGGGAGTGGGATGAATGGACAGCCCCAGCATTTT.

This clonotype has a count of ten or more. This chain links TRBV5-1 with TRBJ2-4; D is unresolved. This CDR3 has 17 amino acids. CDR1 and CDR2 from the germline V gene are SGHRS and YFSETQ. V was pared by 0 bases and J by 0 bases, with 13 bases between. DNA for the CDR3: TGCGCCAGCAGCTTGGGGACCTCACCTTTAGCCAAAAACATTCAGTACTTC. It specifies CASSLGTSPLAKNIQYF.

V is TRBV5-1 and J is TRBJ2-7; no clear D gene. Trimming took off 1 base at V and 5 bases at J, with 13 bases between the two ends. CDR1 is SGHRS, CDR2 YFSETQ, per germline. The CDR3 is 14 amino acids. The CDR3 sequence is CASSLRVASDEQYF. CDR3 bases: TGCGCCAGCAGCTTGCGGGTGGCCTCGGACGAGCAGTACTTC.

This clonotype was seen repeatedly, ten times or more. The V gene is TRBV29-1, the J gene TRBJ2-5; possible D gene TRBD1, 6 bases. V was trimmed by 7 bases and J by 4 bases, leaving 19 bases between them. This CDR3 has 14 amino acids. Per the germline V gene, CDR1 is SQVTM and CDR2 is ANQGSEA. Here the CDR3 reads CSGIFRGGPETQYF. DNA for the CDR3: TGCAGCGGAATATTCAGGGGCGGCCCAGAGACCCAGTACTTC. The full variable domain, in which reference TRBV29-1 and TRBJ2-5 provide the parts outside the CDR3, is SAVISQKPSRDICQRGTSLTIQCQVDSQVTMMFWYRQQPGQSLTLIATANQGSEATYESGFVIDKFPISRPNLTFSTLTVSNMSPEDSSIYLCSGIFRGGPETQYFGPGTRLLVL.

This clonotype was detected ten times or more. CDR3: CASSAGAGNSPLHF. In DNA, the CDR3 is TGTGCCAGCAGTGCTGGGGCAGGCAATTCACCCCTCCACTTT. V and J are TRBV27 and TRBJ1-6; tentatively, D is TRBD1 (5 bases). The length of the CDR3 is 14 residues. CDR1 MNHEY and CDR2 SMNVEV come from the germline V gene (reference sequence). The V gene lost 5 bases and the J gene lost 7 bases, with 12 bases spanning the gap.

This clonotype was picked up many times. The CDR3, as DNA: TGCGCCAGCAGCTTGGTACAGAACTTCTACGAGCAGTACTTC. It codes for CASSLVQNFYEQYF. The chain uses TRBV5-1 and TRBJ2-7; D is ambiguous. Germline CDR1 and CDR2: SGHRS and YFSETQ. There are 14 residues in the CDR3. With 0 bases removed from V and 3 bases from J, the gap between germline ends came to 10 bases.

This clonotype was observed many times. This CDR3 reads CASSLGGEGYEQYF. CDR3 sequence (DNA): TGTGCCAGCAGCTTGGGTGGAGAAGGCTACGAGCAGTACTTC. J is TRBJ2-7 and V is TRBV5-5, with unresolved D. The V and J ends lost 0 bases and 3 bases respectively, with 10 bases between them. This CDR3 is built from 14 residues. Germline CDR1 and CDR2: SGHKS and YYEKEE (reference sequence).

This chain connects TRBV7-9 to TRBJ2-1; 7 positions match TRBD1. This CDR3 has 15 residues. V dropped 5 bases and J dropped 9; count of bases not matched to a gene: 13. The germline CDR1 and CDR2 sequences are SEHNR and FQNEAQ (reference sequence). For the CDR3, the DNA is TGTGCCAGCAGCACTCGGGACAGCCCGGTCGGTGAGCAGTTCTTC. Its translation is CASSTRDSPVGEQFF.

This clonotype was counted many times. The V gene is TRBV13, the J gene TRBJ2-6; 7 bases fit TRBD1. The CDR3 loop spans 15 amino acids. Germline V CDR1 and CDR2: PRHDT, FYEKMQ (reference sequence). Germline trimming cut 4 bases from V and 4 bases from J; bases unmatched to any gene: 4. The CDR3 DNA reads TGTGCCAGCAGCTCCCGGACAGGCGGGGCCAACGTCCTGACTTTC. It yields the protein CASSSRTGGANVLTF.

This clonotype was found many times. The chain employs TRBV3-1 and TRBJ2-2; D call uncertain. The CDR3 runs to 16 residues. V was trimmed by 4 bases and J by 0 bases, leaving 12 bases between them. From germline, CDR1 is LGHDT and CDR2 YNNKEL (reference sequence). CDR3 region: CASSRRETSNTGELFF. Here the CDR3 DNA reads TGTGCCAGCAGCCGCCGCGAGACATCGAACACCGGGGAGCTGTTTTTT.

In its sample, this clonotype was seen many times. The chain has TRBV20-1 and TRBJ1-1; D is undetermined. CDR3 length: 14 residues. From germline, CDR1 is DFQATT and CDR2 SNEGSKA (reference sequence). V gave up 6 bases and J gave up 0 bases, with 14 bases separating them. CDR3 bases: TGCAGTGCCCTCTCCAACCTCATGAACACTGAAGCTTTCTTT. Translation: CSALSNLMNTEAFF.

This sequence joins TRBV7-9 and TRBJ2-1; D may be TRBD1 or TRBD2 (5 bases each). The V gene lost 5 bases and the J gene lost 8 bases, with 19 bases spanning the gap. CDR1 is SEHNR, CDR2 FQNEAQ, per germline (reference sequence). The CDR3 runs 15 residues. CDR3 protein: CASSVSGTPGHEQFF. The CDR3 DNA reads TGTGCCAGCAGCGTCTCCGGGACGCCTGGGCATGAGCAGTTCTTC.

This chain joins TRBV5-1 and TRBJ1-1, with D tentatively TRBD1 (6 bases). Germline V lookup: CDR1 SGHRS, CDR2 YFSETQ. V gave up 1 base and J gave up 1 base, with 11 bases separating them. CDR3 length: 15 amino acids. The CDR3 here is CASSLQGSGNTEAFF. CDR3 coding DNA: TGCGCCAGCAGCTTGCAGGGGAGTGGGAACACTGAAGCTTTCTTT. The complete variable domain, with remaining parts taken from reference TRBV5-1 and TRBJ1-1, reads KAGVTQTPRYLIKTRGQQVTLSCSPISGHRSVSWYQQTPGQGLQFLFEYFSETQRNKGNFPGRFSGRQFSNSRSEMNVSTLELGDSALYLCASSLQGSGNTEAFFGQGTRLTVV.

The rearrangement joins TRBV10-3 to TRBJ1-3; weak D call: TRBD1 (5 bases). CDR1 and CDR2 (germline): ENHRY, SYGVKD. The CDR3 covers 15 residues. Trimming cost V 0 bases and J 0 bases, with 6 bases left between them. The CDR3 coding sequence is TGTGCCATCAGTGAGTCCACAGGCTCTGGAAACACCATATATTTT. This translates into CAISESTGSGNTIYF.

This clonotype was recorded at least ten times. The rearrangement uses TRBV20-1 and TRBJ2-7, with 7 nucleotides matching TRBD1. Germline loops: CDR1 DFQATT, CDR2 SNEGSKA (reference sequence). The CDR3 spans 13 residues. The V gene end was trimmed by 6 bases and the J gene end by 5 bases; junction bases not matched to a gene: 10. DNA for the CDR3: TGCAGTGCCCCTATTACAGGGGAACACGAGCAGTACTTC. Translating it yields CSAPITGEHEQYF.

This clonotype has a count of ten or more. The CDR3 DNA reads TGTGCCAGCAGCTTAGTTGGTGGGGGAGAGACCCAGTACTTC. This gives the protein CASSLVGGGETQYF. The chain couples TRBV13 to TRBJ2-5; D assignment may be TRBD1 or TRBD2 (5 bases each). The CDR3 has 14 amino acids. Trimming stripped 1 base from V and 4 bases from J, with 10 bases between. Germline-derived CDR1 and CDR2 are PRHDT and FYEKMQ (reference sequence).

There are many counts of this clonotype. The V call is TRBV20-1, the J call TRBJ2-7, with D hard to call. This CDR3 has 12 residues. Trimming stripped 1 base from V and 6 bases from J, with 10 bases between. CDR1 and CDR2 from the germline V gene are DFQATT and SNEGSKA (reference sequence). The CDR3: CSARVDAREQYF. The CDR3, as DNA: TGCAGTGCTAGAGTGGACGCCCGCGAGCAGTACTTC.

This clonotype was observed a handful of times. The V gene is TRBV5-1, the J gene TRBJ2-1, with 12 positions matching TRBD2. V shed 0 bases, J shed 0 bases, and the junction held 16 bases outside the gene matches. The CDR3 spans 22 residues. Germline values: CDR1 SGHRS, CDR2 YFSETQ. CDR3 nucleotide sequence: TGCGCCAGCAGCTTGGAAGGGTTGACTAGCGGGAGTGGGGGGACCTCCTACAATGAGCAGTTCTTC. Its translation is CASSLEGLTSGSGGTSYNEQFF.

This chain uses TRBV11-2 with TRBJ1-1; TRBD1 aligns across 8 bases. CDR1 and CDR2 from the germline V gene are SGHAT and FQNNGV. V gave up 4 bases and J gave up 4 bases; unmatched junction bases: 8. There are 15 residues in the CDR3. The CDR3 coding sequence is TGTGCCAGCAGCTACCCGGGACAGGTATCCACTGAAGCTTTCTTT. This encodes CASSYPGQVSTEAFF.